Listed below are T cell receptor beta chains from one sample, sequenced in a study of glioma-infiltrating T cells. Each CDR3 protein gets one entry after TCRdb re-called the multiplex PCR reads with MiXCR. Found here are more than 100,000 distinct CDR3 sequences, around 28% of them singletons; the top ten hold 44%. The sequenced sample consisted of glioma tissue, nonneoplastic brain tissue, or PBMCs (not recorded which). These TCRs come from a human donor with low-grade glioma or glioblastoma, undergoing nonglioma brain surgery, or in good health (not recorded which). The CDR3 runs from the conserved cysteine through the conserved F or W. Fields, in order: clone size, J gene, V gene, D gene, CDR3 DNA, CDR3 protein. D genes are given only for firm matches. Rows give clone size only sometimes, using once, few, many, or a class for an expanded clone.

>-|TRBJ1-5|TRBV20-1|TRBD1
TGCAGTGCTAGAGCTACAGGACAGGGGGCACGTAGCAATCAGCCCCAGCATTTT
CSARATGQGARSNQPQHF
>many|TRBJ1-6|TRBV6-1|-
TGTGCCAGCAGTGAAGGGCGGGAAAATTCACCCCTCCACTTT
CASSEGRENSPLHF
>-|TRBJ2-7|TRBV7-9|-
TGTGCCAGCGTCCCCGACGGGGCGCGTGTCGAGCAGTACTTC
CASVPDGARVEQYF
>many|TRBJ1-3|TRBV12-3/TRBV12-4|-
TGTGCCAGCAGTTTACACGGAAACACCATATATTTT
CASSLHGNTIYF
>-|TRBJ2-1|TRBV7-2|TRBD2
TGTGCCAGCAGCTTAGTAGCGGGGACCGACAATGAGCAGTTCTTC
CASSLVAGTDNEQFF
>many|TRBJ2-3|TRBV24-1|TRBD1
TGTGCCACCAGTGATGTAGGGGGCAAGGCAGATACGCAGTATTTT
CATSDVGGKADTQYF
>many|TRBJ2-1|TRBV6-2/TRBV6-3|TRBD2
TGTGCCAGCAGTTACGGGGGGGTGGAGCAGTTCTTC
CASSYGGVEQFF
>many|TRBJ2-3|TRBV7-2|-
TGTGCCAGCAGCTTTTGGGGGGGGCCAACAGATACGCAGTATTTT
CASSFWGGPTDTQYF
>few|TRBJ1-5|TRBV5-1|TRBD1
TGCGCCAGCCGCCTAACAGGGGATCAGCCCCAGCATTTT
CASRLTGDQPQHF
>-|TRBJ2-7|TRBV29-1|-
TGCAGCGGACTGGACTCGTCCTACGAGCAGTACTTC
CSGLDSSYEQYF
>-|TRBJ2-4|TRBV2|-
TGTGCCAGCAGGCAACAGGGTATAGCCAAAAACATTCAGTACTTC
CASRQQGIAKNIQYF
>few|TRBJ2-3|TRBV9|-
TGTGCCAGCAGCGTCCGAGACCCCCCCACAGATACGCAGTATTTT
CASSVRDPPTDTQYF
>many|TRBJ2-1|TRBV3-1|TRBD1
TGTGCCATTGGGACAGGGGCCGGGGGGAATGAGCAGTTCTTC
CAIGTGAGGNEQFF
>few|TRBJ2-1|TRBV18|-
TGTGCCAGCTCACCACCGCCCAGGGACAATGAGCAGTTCTTC
CASSPPPRDNEQFF
>-|TRBJ2-3|TRBV2|-
TGTGGCAGCAGTGAAGGGACCGCAAGCACAGGTACGCAGTATTTT
CGSSEGTASTGTQYF
>-|TRBJ1-3|TRBV29-1|-
TGCAGCGTTGGGGGCCGCTCTGGAAACACCATATATTTT
CSVGGRSGNTIYF
>many|TRBJ2-7|TRBV27|TRBD1
TGTGCCAGCAGGAGGACAGGGTCAAATCTCGAGCAGTACTTC
CASRRTGSNLEQYF
>many|TRBJ1-1|TRBV7-8|TRBD1
TGTGCCAGCACCCTGGGACAGACGAACACTGAAGCTTTCTTT
CASTLGQTNTEAFF
>few|TRBJ2-6|TRBV7-3|-
TGTGCCAGCAGCTTGGGCAGTCCTACTGGGGCCAACGTCCTGACTTTC
CASSLGSPTGANVLTF
>-|TRBJ2-3|TRBV19|-
TGTGCCAGTAGTATAGATCACGCAGGCTCACCCACAGATACGCAGTATTTT
CASSIDHAGSPTDTQYF
>many|TRBJ1-6|TRBV7-9|-
TGTGCCAGCAGCTTAGATGTGACTGATCATTCACCCCTCCACTTT
CASSLDVTDHSPLHF
>-|TRBJ1-2|TRBV10-3|-
TGTGCCATCAGTAACCCAAGTGGCACTAACTATGGCTACACCTTC
CAISNPSGTNYGYTF
>-|TRBJ1-2|TRBV7-8|-
TGTGCCAGCAGCTTAGAGGGGGGGCACCTATATGGCTACACCTTC
CASSLEGGHLYGYTF
>many|TRBJ1-5|TRBV7-2|TRBD1
TGTGCCAGCAGCTTATCAGGACAGGGTAACAATCAGCCCCAGCATTTT
CASSLSGQGNNQPQHF
>-|TRBJ2-3|TRBV19|TRBD2
TGTGCCAGTAGTTCCGGACTAGCGGGGGGCACAGATACGCAGTATTTT
CASSSGLAGGTDTQYF
>many|TRBJ2-3|TRBV6-6|-
TGTGCCAGCAGTTACTCGATGGCGCAGGGAGATACGCAGTATTTT
CASSYSMAQGDTQYF
>many|TRBJ2-7|TRBV14|-
TGTGCCAGCAGCCCACAACAGTTCTCCTACGAGCAGTACTTC
CASSPQQFSYEQYF
>few|TRBJ2-2|TRBV11-2|-
TGTGCCAGCAGCTTTCAGGTCACCGGGGAGCTGTTTTTT
CASSFQVTGELFF
>-|TRBJ2-3|TRBV2|TRBD1
TGTGCCAGCAGTACCCTCGGGACAGGAAGAACAGATACGCAGTATTTT
CASSTLGTGRTDTQYF
>-|TRBJ2-7|TRBV4-2|-
TGTGCCAGCAGCTTAGGGGCAGGACCCTCGAGGGCCTACGAGCAGCACTTC
CASSLGAGPSRAYEQHF
>-|TRBJ2-7|TRBV20-1|TRBD2
TGCAGTGCTAGGGGGGCTAGCGGGGGGCCCTCCTACGAGCAGTACTTC
CSARGASGGPSYEQYF
>-|TRBJ2-7|TRBV7-2|TRBD2
TGTGCCAGCACAGAGCAAGCGGGGGCAAGGACCTACGAGCAGTACTTC
CASTEQAGARTYEQYF
>many|TRBJ2-5|TRBV6-1|-
TGTGCCACCTTTCACCCACGGGGAGGCCAAGAGACCCAGTACTTC
CATFHPRGGQETQYF
>-|TRBJ1-6|TRBV12-3/TRBV12-4|-
TGTGCCAGCAGGTACAGGGAGGGGAATTCACCCCTCCACTTT
CASRYREGNSPLHF
>-|TRBJ1-2|TRBV19|-
TGTGCCAGTAGTCATAACTATGGCTACACCTTC
CASSHNYGYTF
>few|TRBJ2-3|TRBV18|-
TGTGCCAGCTCACCACGACAGTCTAGCACAGATACGCAGTATTTT
CASSPRQSSTDTQYF
>-|TRBJ2-7|TRBV20-1|TRBD1
TGCAGTGCTGCAAGGACAGGGGCCATCTACGAGCAGTACTTC
CSAARTGAIYEQYF
>many|TRBJ2-1|TRBV6-2/TRBV6-3|-
TGTGCCAGCTGCGACCGGGACACAGCCTCCTACAATGAGCAGTTCTTC
CASCDRDTASYNEQFF